This TCR beta chain derives from a study of cytomegalovirus exposure and HLA in healthy donors. General observations from the study: A later analysis linked a missense variant in DCLRE1C to the trimming of TCR beta V and J genes. Certain indistinguishable V segments, among them TRBV6-2 and TRBV6-3, were excluded. With high specificity and sensitivity, the classifier reportedly diagnosed cytomegalovirus status.

Comment on this clone: The antigen is unknown.

Healthy bone marrow donors made up the donors. Primers: 60 Vbeta forward and 13 Jbeta reverse. Measured with immunoSEQ multiplex PCR; TCRdb has only the in-frame clones, and not every one. The table records some 150,000 clones, 82% of them present only once. V was clipped by 8 bases and J by 8 bases, with 15 bases between them. Germline assignment: CDR1 WSHSY and CDR2 SAAADI. The CDR3 runs 12 residues. The TCR sequence derives from a male donor in good health and CMV-seronegative. The chain uses TRBV10-2 and TRBJ1-2; the D gene is possibly TRBD1 (6 bases). The sequenced sample was PBMCs. The CDR3 here is CASGSGVEGYTF. CDR3 DNA sequence: TGCGCCAGCGGATCAGGGGTGGAGGGCTACACCTTC.